The subject of this entry is one T cell receptor (beta chain). Its antigen is undetermined. The source of the sample is a study of shared clonotypes between healthy human individuals. The wider study: Three plates each covered CD4 naive and memory; CD8 naive two, CD8 memory one. Study-wide findings and caveats: Non-shared clonotypes displayed generation probabilities falling below those of clonotypes present in all four donors.

Per germline, CDR1 SGHRS and CDR2 YFSETQ. This CDR3 has 15 amino acids. V lost 0 bases and J lost 1; bases outside the gene matches: 1. The table came from immunoSEQ multiplex PCR; TCRdb's copy has only in-frame clones and leaves some out. This sample has some 360,000 clones, with 73% found just once. The TCR sequence derives from a man aged 30 to 45 in good health. The rearrangement links TRBV5-1 to TRBJ2-5, with 9 bases lining up with TRBD1. Material for sequencing was memory CD4+ T cells sorted from blood. Subset of the sample: CD45RA-negative fraction. In DNA form, the CDR3 reads TGCGCCAGCAGCTTGGGACAGGGGGTCCAAGAGACCCAGTACTTC. The encoded protein is CASSLGQGVQETQYF. The variable domain in full, with the rest retrieved from reference TRBV5-1 and TRBJ2-5, is KAGVTQTPRYLIKTRGQQVTLSCSPISGHRSVSWYQQTPGQGLQFLFEYFSETQRNKGNFPGRFSGRQFSNSRSEMNVSTLELGDSALYLCASSLGQGVQETQYFGPGTRLLVL.